Below, 29 T cell receptor beta chains from the same sample are listed, as sequenced in a study of blood T cell repertoires in COVID-19. Profiling relied on immunoSEQ multiplex PCR, and the TCRdb table lists in-frame clones only, not all of them. This table has 250,000 or so clones, about four fifths appearing once. What was sequenced was PBMCs or T cells enriched from blood (not recorded which). The receptors come from a middle-aged woman who had been exposed to COVID-19.

The chain has TRBV19 and TRBJ1-3; D may be TRBD1 (5 bases). With 3 bases removed from V and 3 bases from J, the gap between germline ends came to 12 bases. CDR1 and CDR2 from the germline V gene are LNHDA and SQIVND (reference sequence). CDR3 length: 15 residues. The CDR3 spells CASSIGRVDGNTIYF. CDR3 sequence (DNA): TGTGCCAGTAGTATCGGCAGGGTGGATGGAAACACCATATATTTT.

In its sample, this clone was seen many times. The J gene is TRBJ1-2, the V gene TRBV7-2; TRBD1 matches at 10 bases. CDR1 and CDR2 (germline): SGHTA, FQGNSA. After removal of 5 bases from V and 3 bases from J, the junction contained 18 bases not matched to a gene. This CDR3 comprises 19 residues. Here the CDR3 reads CASSPRVGTGDSRDYGYTF. DNA for the CDR3: TGTGCCAGCAGCCCGAGAGTAGGGACAGGGGACAGTAGGGACTATGGCTACACCTTC. The complete variable domain, with remaining parts taken from reference TRBV7-2 and TRBJ1-2, reads GAGVSQSPSNKVTEKGKDVELRCDPISGHTALYWYRQSLGQGLEFLIYFQGNSAPDKSGLPSDRFSAERTGGSVSTLTIQRTQQEDSAVYLCASSPRVGTGDSRDYGYTFGSGTRLTVV.

V usage is TRBV4-2 and J usage is TRBJ2-6; 8 bases map to TRBD1. Germline CDR1 and CDR2: LGHNA and YNFKEQ. This CDR3 is built from 19 residues. V was pared by 4 bases and J by 3 bases, with 14 bases of the junction left unmatched. The CDR3 DNA reads TGTGCCAGCAGCCCCGCCCCCCCAGGGGGCGTCGGTGGGGCCAACGTCCTGACTTTC. This codes for CASSPAPPGGVGGANVLTF.

The J gene is TRBJ2-6, the V gene TRBV19; 10 bases line up with TRBD1. The CDR3 loop spans 17 amino acids. J lost 3 bases, V lost 5 bases, and 7 bases had no gene match. The germline V gene has CDR1 LNHDA and CDR2 SQIVND (reference sequence). CDR3 amino acids: CASSPRDRGGGANVLTF. The CDR3 nucleotides are TGTGCCAGTAGTCCCCGGGACAGGGGTGGTGGGGCCAACGTCCTGACTTTC.

The chain recombines TRBV28 with TRBJ1-2; D call uncertain. The CDR3 extends over 12 amino acids. Germline-derived CDR1 and CDR2 are MDHEN and SYDVKM. Trimming stripped 4 bases from V and 4 bases from J, with 7 bases between. CDR3 sequence: CASSSTGYGYTF. The CDR3 DNA reads TGTGCCAGCAGTTCCACTGGCTATGGCTACACCTTC.

The V gene is TRBV7-9, the J gene TRBJ2-7, with 7 bases lining up with TRBD1. This CDR3 contains 16 residues. The germline gives CDR1 SEHNR, CDR2 FQNEAQ (reference sequence). J was trimmed by 0 bases and V by 1 base; bases with no gene match: 6. This CDR3 reads CASSLEPGQISYEQYF. The CDR3 DNA sequence: TGTGCCAGCAGCTTAGAGCCGGGACAGATCTCCTACGAGCAGTACTTC.

The chain couples TRBV5-1 to TRBJ1-1; the D gene is possibly TRBD1 (5 bases). This CDR3 has 14 amino acids. V was shortened by 3 bases and J by 4 bases, with 13 bases between the two germline ends. Germline V CDR1 and CDR2: SGHRS, YFSETQ. CDR3 DNA sequence: TGCGCCAGCAGCTCTCAGGGCGTTGGCACTGAAGCTTTCTTT. Translating gives CASSSQGVGTEAFF.

The chain joins TRBV7-6 to TRBJ1-1; TRBD1 might be the D (6 bases). V gave up 3 bases and J gave up 5 bases, with 13 bases separating them. Germline V gives CDR1 SGHVS, CDR2 FNYEAQ. This CDR3 contains 14 residues. The CDR3 sequence is CASSFPGEGTEAFF. CDR3 nucleotides: TGTGCCAGCAGCTTCCCAGGGGAAGGGACTGAAGCTTTCTTT.

The V gene is TRBV5-1, the J gene TRBJ1-6; TRBD1 is a possible D gene (5 bases). Between the trimmed V and J ends, which lost 0 bases and 9 bases, there was a span of 16 bases. CDR3 length: 16 residues. The germline V gene has CDR1 SGHRS and CDR2 YFSETQ. The CDR3 DNA follows: TGCGCCAGCAGCTTGGGGTCGGCAGGTGGGGCTTCACCCCTCCACTTT. Residues: CASSLGSAGGASPLHF.

The chain joins TRBV27 to TRBJ2-6, with D unclear. V lost 1 base and J lost 0, with 4 bases in between. This CDR3 comprises 15 residues. Germline-derived CDR1 and CDR2 are MNHEY and SMNVEV (reference sequence). The CDR3 DNA sequence: TGTGCCAGCAGTTTATACAGCTCTGGGGCCAACGTCCTGACTTTC. Residues: CASSLYSSGANVLTF.

J is TRBJ2-5 and V is TRBV15; D ambiguous. The CDR3 is 12 residues long. The V gene's germline CDR1 is LNHNV and CDR2 YYDKDF (reference sequence). V was shortened by 0 bases and J by 4 bases, with 3 bases between the two germline ends. Written as DNA, the CDR3 is TGTGCCACCAGCAGAGACCGAGAGACCCAGTACTTC. Its translation: CATSRDRETQYF. Full variable domain (rest looked up from reference TRBV15 and TRBJ2-5): DAMVIQNPRYQVTQFGKPVTLSCSQTLNHNVMYWYQQKSSQAPKLLFHYYDKDFNNEADTPDNFQSRRPNTSFCFLDIRSPGLGDTAMYLCATSRDRETQYFGPGTRLLVL.

The count of this clone is one. This chain links TRBV2 with TRBJ1-5, with D tentatively TRBD1 (6 bases). This CDR3 has 16 residues. The germline gives CDR1 SNHLY, CDR2 FYNNEI. Trimming shortened V by 2 bases and J by 1 base, and 12 bases separated the two germline ends. CDR3 DNA: TGTGCCAGCAGTGAATTAGGGGGTAGCAGCAATCAGCCCCAGCATTTT. This sequence encodes CASSELGGSSNQPQHF.

CDR3 protein: CASGLQGLYEQYF. CDR3 nucleotides: TGTGCTAGTGGTTTGCAGGGCCTCTACGAGCAGTACTTC. The gene calls are TRBV12-5 and TRBJ2-7, with a possible D match to TRBD1 (5 bases). The CDR3 is 13 residues long. Germline V lookup: CDR1 LGHNT, CDR2 FRNRAP. V shed 2 bases and J shed 3 bases, with 8 bases lying between them.

CDR3 in amino acids: CASSQDRDSNQPQHF. In DNA form, the CDR3 reads TGCGCCAGCAGCCAGGACAGGGACAGCAATCAGCCCCAGCATTTT. The J gene is TRBJ1-5, the V gene TRBV4-1; TRBD1 agrees at 8 bases. This CDR3 has 15 amino acids. Germline-derived CDR1 and CDR2 are MGHRA and YSYEKL. The V segment lost 3 bases and the J segment 1 base; nucleotides outside the gene matches: 2.

The chain uses TRBV11-3 and TRBJ2-7; D uncertain. Germline CDR1 SGHNT, CDR2 YENEEA. Trimming removed 0 bases from V and 5 bases from J, with 8 bases in between. The CDR3 has 13 amino acids. The CDR3: CASSLDSEDEQYF. In nucleotides, the CDR3 is TGTGCCAGCAGCTTAGATTCCGAGGACGAGCAGTACTTC.

This chain joins TRBV12-5 and TRBJ1-2, with D tentatively TRBD1 (5 bases). This CDR3 comprises 15 residues. V was clipped by 1 base and J by 7 bases, with 16 bases between them. Germline values: CDR1 LGHNT, CDR2 FRNRAP. CDR3 protein: CASGLAPVRGSGYTF. The CDR3 DNA is TGTGCTAGTGGTTTGGCCCCCGTCCGGGGGAGTGGCTACACCTTC.

V and J are TRBV2 and TRBJ1-4; 8 bases match TRBD1. The CDR3 loop spans 12 amino acids. CDR1 and CDR2 from the germline V gene are SNHLY and FYNNEI. V gave up 6 bases and J gave up 8 bases; unmatched junction bases: 2. The CDR3 region is CASRRDREKLFF. CDR3 nucleotides: TGTGCCAGCAGGCGGGACAGGGAAAAACTGTTTTTT.

The V call is TRBV5-6, the J call TRBJ1-6; D not resolved. V lost 0 bases, J lost 4 bases, and 8 bases lay in between. This CDR3 is 15 amino acids long. Germline CDR1 SGHDT, CDR2 YYEEEE. CDR3 bases: TGTGCCAGCAGCTTGGGGGCGAGATATAATTCACCCCTCCACTTT. This encodes CASSLGARYNSPLHF.

This clone was recorded only once. This rearrangement joins TRBV5-1 to TRBJ1-1; TRBD1 aligns across 8 bases. CDR3 length: 14 residues. Germline-derived CDR1 and CDR2 are SGHRS and YFSETQ. Unmatched junction bases numbered 6, after V lost 3 bases and J lost 5 bases. The chain's CDR3 is CASSSTGERTEAFF. CDR3 nucleotides: TGCGCCAGCAGCTCGACAGGGGAGAGAACTGAAGCTTTCTTT.

The V call is TRBV12-3 or TRBV12-4, the J call TRBJ2-3; 7 bases are a match to TRBD1. CDR3 size: 12 residues. V was clipped by 4 bases and J by 10 bases; unmatched bases: 5. The CDR3 region has the DNA TGTGCCAGCAGTTCCGACAGGGCGCCGCAGTATTTT. Translating gives CASSSDRAPQYF.

V usage is TRBV28 and J usage is TRBJ2-7; 7 bases are shared with TRBD1. This CDR3 has 14 amino acids. Trimming removed 3 bases from V and 6 bases from J; junction bases left unmatched: 8. Per the germline V gene, CDR1 is MDHEN and CDR2 is SYDVKM. The CDR3 coding sequence is TGTGCCAGCAGTTTTAGTATAAGGACAGGCGAGCAGTACTTC. Protein product: CASSFSIRTGEQYF.

Only one count was recorded for this clone. J is TRBJ2-1 and V is TRBV18; the D gene is possibly TRBD2 (5 bases). CDR1 is KGHSH and CDR2 is LQKENI in the germline V gene. Trimming removed 3 bases at V and 10 bases at J, with 7 bases between. This CDR3 comprises 11 residues. The CDR3 is CASSPDSEQFF. The CDR3 DNA is TGTGCCAGCTCACCGGACTCAGAGCAGTTCTTC.

This sequence joins TRBV9 and TRBJ1-3; D perhaps matches TRBD1 (5 bases). The CDR3 totals 17 residues. Germline CDR1 SGDLS, CDR2 YYNGEE. The V end lost 4 bases, the J end lost 2 bases, and 19 bases lay between the germline ends. In DNA form, the CDR3 reads TGTGCCAGCAGCTTTCCCCAGGGTGCCGAGACTGGAAACACCATATATTTT. It encodes CASSFPQGAETGNTIYF.

The chain has TRBV5-1 and TRBJ1-1; D is unclear. Per germline, CDR1 SGHRS and CDR2 YFSETQ. The length of the CDR3 is 13 residues. Trimming stripped 2 bases from V and 2 bases from J, with 7 bases between. This CDR3 reads CASSLPTNTEAFF. CDR3 sequence (DNA): TGCGCCAGCAGCTTACCTACTAACACTGAAGCTTTCTTT.

This chain links TRBV5-1 with TRBJ1-2, with unresolved D. The CDR3 extends over 15 amino acids. Germline values: CDR1 SGHRS, CDR2 YFSETQ. With 0 bases removed from V and 8 bases from J, the gap between germline ends came to 17 bases. The CDR3 spells CASSLERLEVGGYTF. The CDR3 nucleotides read TGCGCCAGCAGCTTGGAACGACTGGAGGTCGGGGGCTACACCTTC.

This clone came up once. The CDR3 here is CASSQGGSEQYF. The CDR3 nucleotides read TGTGCCAGCAGTCAGGGGGGTTCCGAGCAGTACTTC. The chain carries TRBV12-3 or TRBV12-4 and TRBJ2-7, with D possibly TRBD1 on 7 matching bases. The germline V and J ends were trimmed by 5 bases and 6 bases, with 11 bases remaining between them. This CDR3 is 12 amino acids long.

The chain is built from TRBV4-1 and TRBJ1-3; TRBD1 aligns across 8 bases. CDR3 length: 18 residues. Trimming removed 0 bases from V and 4 bases from J; junction bases left unmatched: 11. Germline V gives CDR1 MGHRA, CDR2 YSYEKL. The CDR3 DNA is TGCGCCAGCAGCCAAGAGAGGGGGACAGGAACCCTCGGAAACACCATATATTTT. Residues: CASSQERGTGTLGNTIYF.

This chain links TRBV30 with TRBJ2-7, with 8 bases identical to TRBD1. This CDR3 has 14 amino acids. After removal of 2 bases from V and 7 bases from J, the junction contained 10 bases not matched to a gene. The germline gives CDR1 GTSNPN, CDR2 SVGIG (reference sequence). The CDR3 DNA reads as TGTGCCTGGAGTTACGGTCAGGGGGCGAATGAGCAGTACTTC. Amino acid sequence: CAWSYGQGANEQYF.

The rearrangement links TRBV28 to TRBJ1-5; a possible D gene is TRBD1 (5 bases). This CDR3 has 14 amino acids. The V gene lost 3 bases and the J gene lost 2 bases, with 8 bases spanning the gap. Germline assignment: CDR1 MDHEN and CDR2 SYDVKM. Written as DNA, the CDR3 is TGTGCCAGCAGTTTGGGGCCCGGCAATCAGCCCCAGCATTTT. Translated: CASSLGPGNQPQHF.